The 23 T cell receptor beta chains given below trace back to one sample, sequenced in a study of early T cells in non-severe SARS-CoV-2 infection. TCRdb called the 5' RACE reads again in MiXCR, with one record for every CDR3 protein. The profile covers roughly 51,000 distinct CDR3 sequences, with around 6.5% appearing a single time and approximately 2.8% taken by the ten largest. Sample: whole blood, taken at baseline. These receptors came from an adult who was a healthcare worker with PCR-confirmed SARS-CoV-2 infection or an uninfected control (not recorded which).

This clonotype occurred many times. In DNA, the CDR3 is TGTGCCAGCAGTACCCCATGGACAGGTCGCAACACTGAAGCTTTCTTT. Encoded protein: CASSTPWTGRNTEAFF. The chain links TRBV6-2 or TRBV6-3 to TRBJ1-1; 7 bases align to TRBD1. After removal of 5 bases from V and 2 bases from J, the junction contained 11 bases not matched to a gene. CDR3 length equals 16 residues. The germline CDR1 and CDR2 sequences are MNHEY and SVGEGT.

This clonotype showed up just a few times. The chain couples TRBV12-3 or TRBV12-4 to TRBJ2-1, with D perhaps matching TRBD2 (5 bases). CDR3 length: 15 amino acids. V was trimmed by 8 bases and J by 3 bases, leaving 17 bases between them. The CDR3 DNA sequence: TGTGCCAGCCTTAAGAGGACTGTAGACTACAATGAGCAGTTCTTC. Translation: CASLKRTVDYNEQFF.

The sample holds a few counts of this clonotype. The chain recombines TRBV18 with TRBJ1-1, with 8 bases identical to TRBD1. The CDR3 has 14 amino acids. Per the germline V gene, CDR1 is KGHSH and CDR2 is LQKENI. V lost 6 bases to trimming and J lost 5 bases; unmatched junction nucleotides: 8. The CDR3 bases are TGTGCCAGCTCCCCGCAGGGGGCGCAGACTGAAGCTTTCTTT. It specifies CASSPQGAQTEAFF.

V usage is TRBV12-3 or TRBV12-4 and J usage is TRBJ1-1; D is unresolved. The V end was cut by 0 bases, the J end by 4 bases, with 9 bases between. CDR3 length equals 14 residues. This chain's CDR3 is CASSLALTGTEAFF. The CDR3, as DNA: TGTGCCAGCAGTTTAGCGCTGACGGGCACTGAAGCTTTCTTT.

This clonotype was found a few times. The chain is built from TRBV5-6 and TRBJ2-7; maybe TRBD1 (6 bases). From germline, CDR1 is SGHDT and CDR2 YYEEEE. V was cut by 5 bases and J by 3 bases, with 15 bases left in between. CDR3 size: 14 residues. The DNA of the CDR3 is TGTGCCAGCAGAACGGGACAAGTTCTCTACGAGCAGTACTTC. Encoded protein: CASRTGQVLYEQYF.

This clonotype appeared a few times. This chain uses TRBV5-1 with TRBJ2-2; perhaps TRBD1 as D (6 bases). The CDR3 is 14 residues long. CDR1 and CDR2 (germline): SGHRS, YFSETQ. V was trimmed by 6 bases and J by 3 bases, leaving 12 bases between them. CDR3 nucleotide sequence: TGCGCCAGCACCGACAGGCCGGACACCGGGGAGCTGTTTTTT. Its protein is CASTDRPDTGELFF.

In this sample, this clonotype turned up many times. The rearrangement links TRBV29-1 to TRBJ2-3, with D possibly TRBD1 on 6 matching bases. The V end was cut by 7 bases, the J end by 3 bases, with 14 bases between. In germline, CDR1 is SQVTM, CDR2 ANQGSEA. This CDR3 comprises 13 residues. In DNA form, the CDR3 reads TGCAGCGCCACGACAGGTCAAACAGATACGCAGTATTTT. Translated, it gives CSATTGQTDTQYF.

This chain uses TRBV29-1 with TRBJ1-5, with D uncertain. This CDR3 contains 13 residues. The V gene lost 4 bases and the J gene lost 4 bases, with 11 bases spanning the gap. Germline V CDR1 and CDR2: SQVTM, ANQGSEA. CDR3 amino acids: CSVAEHLNQPQHF. CDR3 DNA: TGCAGCGTTGCGGAACATTTGAATCAGCCCCAGCATTTT.

Comments on this clonotype: Because the CDR3 is missing its conserved closing phenylalanine or tryptophan, this is likely a read error. The rearrangement links TRBV3-1 to TRBJ1-1; no clear D gene. Germline CDR1 and CDR2: LGHDT and YNNKEL (reference sequence). Trimming left V 10 bases short and J 3 bases short, with 15 bases between. The length of the CDR3 is 13 residues. The DNA for the CDR3 is TGTGCCACCGTCTCCAGTCAATACACTGAAGCTTTCTTA. It is translated as CATVSSQYTEAFL.

This clonotype came up many times. The chain links TRBV6-2 or TRBV6-3 to TRBJ1-3, with D possibly TRBD1 on 6 matching bases. Germline V gives CDR1 MNHEY, CDR2 SVGEGT. V was cut by 8 bases and J by 1 base, with 9 bases left in between. CDR3 size: 13 residues. CDR3 sequence: CASGTGSGNTIYF. Here the CDR3 DNA reads TGTGCCAGCGGAACAGGGTCTGGAAACACCATATATTTT.

About this clonotype: Possible read error: a much larger clone is one base away. The chain joins TRBV14 to TRBJ1-3; the D is unclear. This CDR3 has 13 amino acids. CDR1 is SGHDN and CDR2 is FVKESK in the germline V gene. The CDR3 DNA reads TGTGCCAGCAGCCAAGTCATGGGAAACTCCATATATTTT. It codes for CASSQVMGNSIYF.

This clonotype has at least ten counts. The rearrangement links TRBV5-1 to TRBJ1-2; maybe TRBD1 (5 bases). The CDR3 spans 17 residues. V lost 0 bases and J 4 bases, leaving 19 bases between the germline ends. Germline values: CDR1 SGHRS, CDR2 YFSETQ. CDR3 sequence: CASSLAAVAGQPYGYTF. The CDR3 DNA follows: TGCGCCAGCAGCTTGGCCGCTGTGGCAGGGCAACCCTATGGCTACACCTTC.

The rearrangement joins TRBV6-5 to TRBJ2-7; D not certain. CDR3 length: 13 residues. Germline V gives CDR1 MNHEY, CDR2 SVGAGI. Trimming took off 5 bases at V and 2 bases at J, with 10 bases between the two ends. The CDR3 DNA is TGTGCCAGCAGTCGGACCCCTGCCTACGAGCAGTACTTC. Protein: CASSRTPAYEQYF.

Many counts were recorded for this clonotype. This sequence joins TRBV6-5 and TRBJ1-1; TRBD1 aligns across 10 bases. This CDR3 is built from 15 residues. The germline gives CDR1 MNHEY, CDR2 SVGAGI. The trim removed 2 bases at V and 5 bases at J, leaving 5 bases unmatched. The CDR3 protein is CASSYPDRGRTEAFF. Written as DNA, the CDR3 is TGTGCCAGCAGTTACCCAGACAGGGGGCGAACTGAAGCTTTCTTT.

The rearrangement links TRBV4-3 to TRBJ2-1; D may be TRBD1 or TRBD2 (5 bases each). Germline V gene lookup returns CDR1 LGHNA and CDR2 YSLEER. CDR3 length equals 14 residues. Trimming shortened V by 0 bases and J by 4 bases, and 7 bases separated the two germline ends. CDR3 sequence (DNA): TGCGCCAGCAGCCAAGATTGGGGGTACAATGAGCAGTTCTTC. Translating gives CASSQDWGYNEQFF.

This clonotype was counted only a few times. V gene TRBV12-3 or TRBV12-4 combines with J gene TRBJ2-3; 8 bases line up with TRBD1. The CDR3 extends over 14 amino acids. V gave up 5 bases and J gave up 4 bases; unmatched junction bases: 5. The CDR3 DNA sequence: TGTGCCAGCAGTCAGATGGGACAGGCAGATACGCAGTATTTT. Residues: CASSQMGQADTQYF.

The chain combines TRBV25-1 with TRBJ2-2, with D hard to call. This CDR3 comprises 15 residues. Germline loops: CDR1 MGHDK, CDR2 SYGVNS. V lost 3 bases and J lost 8, with 16 bases in between. The DNA of the CDR3 is TGTGCCAGCAGTGAGTCGGGCCCCCTACGAGGGGAGCTGTTTTTT. Its translation is CASSESGPLRGELFF.

This clonotype was observed a few times. V usage is TRBV4-3 and J usage is TRBJ1-3; D remains ambiguous. The CDR3 consists of 16 residues. V lost 4 bases and J 4 bases, leaving 17 bases between the germline ends. Germline V gene lookup returns CDR1 LGHNA and CDR2 YSLEER. CDR3 sequence reads: CASSLNNRQAGNTIYF. DNA for the CDR3: TGCGCCAGCAGCCTAAATAATAGACAAGCAGGAAACACCATATATTTT.

With regard to this clonotype: A read error is possible here, since a much larger clone lies one base away. CDR3 region: CSCTSGIGETQYF. The CDR3 coding sequence is TGCAGCTGCACGTCAGGTATCGGAGAGACCCAGTACTTC. The gene calls are TRBV29-1 and TRBJ2-5, with unresolved D. Trimming took 8 bases from V and 4 from J, leaving 17 bases between them. Germline V lookup: CDR1 SQVTM, CDR2 ANQGSEA. The CDR3 is made up of 13 amino acids.

This clonotype turned up a few times. The chain recombines TRBV12-3 or TRBV12-4 with TRBJ1-1; D perhaps matches TRBD1 (6 bases). The V gene lost 3 bases and the J gene lost 1 base, with 9 bases spanning the gap. The CDR3 is 14 amino acids. The CDR3 coding sequence is TGTGCCAGCAGTTTTTCAGGGGCGAACACTGAAGCTTTCTTT. This translates into CASSFSGANTEAFF.

This clonotype was counted at least ten times. The chain carries TRBV5-1 and TRBJ2-1; no clear D gene. The germline V and J ends were trimmed by 0 bases and 8 bases, with 9 bases remaining between them. CDR3 length equals 13 residues. CDR1 and CDR2 from the germline V gene are SGHRS and YFSETQ. The CDR3: CASSLVGSDEQFF. As DNA, the CDR3 is TGCGCCAGCAGCTTGGTTGGGTCGGATGAGCAGTTCTTC. Using reference TRBV5-1 and TRBJ2-1 for the parts outside the CDR3, the full variable domain is KAGVTQTPRYLIKTRGQQVTLSCSPISGHRSVSWYQQTPGQGLQFLFEYFSETQRNKGNFPGRFSGRQFSNSRSEMNVSTLELGDSALYLCASSLVGSDEQFFGPGTRLTVL.

The V and J genes are TRBV11-2 and TRBJ1-6; D is uncertain. From germline, CDR1 is SGHAT and CDR2 FQNNGV. Trimming took off 1 base at V and 7 bases at J, with 5 bases between the two ends. The CDR3 spans 13 residues. The CDR3 bases are TGTGCCAGCAGCTTAGTTCTAAATTCACCCCTCCACTTT. Protein sequence: CASSLVLNSPLHF.

In its sample, this clonotype was seen a few times. The chain has TRBV13 and TRBJ2-1; possible D gene TRBD2, 6 bases. V was pared by 4 bases and J by 15 bases, with 22 bases between. The CDR3 is 14 residues long. The germline V gene encodes CDR1 PRHDT and CDR2 FYEKMQ (reference sequence). The CDR3 region is CASSSFSSAHGGFF. CDR3 sequence (DNA): TGTGCCAGCAGCTCCTTCTCTAGCGCCCACGGAGGGTTCTTC.